Below are 17 T cell receptor delta chains sequenced from a single sample in a study of gamma-delta T cells after stem cell transplantation. TCRdb redid the clone calls on the RT-PCR reads with CATT. The sample lists 2,000 to 2,500 delta-chain clones; about 1.1% were seen once. Source material: gamma-delta T cells. The receptors come from a human donor. It is not recorded whose cells these are; they may come from a transplant donor.

This clone has just a few counts. TCRdb's protein, taken from a much larger clone, differs from this DNA's translation at residue 11, likely owing to a read error; the protein displayed comes from the DNA. The rearrangement links TRDV2 to TRDJ1; 9 nucleotides line up with TRDD3. CDR1 GEAIGNYY and CDR2 EKD come from the germline V gene. The CDR3 consists of 18 residues. With 3 bases clipped from V and 0 bases from J, the junction kept 13 bases outside the gene matches. CDR3 loop: CACDPLLGEIRYTDKLIF. In DNA, the CDR3 is TGTGCCTGTGACCCCTTACTGGGGGAGATACGGTACACCGATAAACTCATCTTT.

Only a few counts were recorded for this clone. TCRdb records a much larger clone's protein for this DNA, with a difference at residue 11 that likely arises from a read error; the protein given is the translation of the DNA. The CDR3 nucleotides read TGTGCCTGTGACACCGTAGGTGGGGGATTAGGCACCGATAAACTCATCTTT. It yields the protein CACDTVGGGLGTDKLIF. The chain recombines TRDV2 with TRDJ1; 8 bases line up with TRDD3. This CDR3 has 17 residues. Germline CDR1 is GEAIGNYY and CDR2 is EKD. Unmatched junction bases numbered 9, after V lost 0 bases and J lost 1 base.

There are a few counts of this clone. Translating this DNA gives a protein that differs at residue 6 from the TCRdb one, which belongs to a much larger clone; a read error is likely, and the protein shown is this translation. The rearrangement links TRDV2 to TRDJ1; TRDD3 matches at 9 bases. The germline CDR1 and CDR2 sequences are GEAIGNYY and EKD. The length of the CDR3 is 17 residues. The V segment lost 1 base and the J segment 2 bases; nucleotides outside the gene matches: 10. CDR3 residues: CACDTPGDTGYTDKLIF. In nucleotides, the CDR3 is TGTGCCTGTGACACACCGGGGGATACTGGTTATACCGATAAACTCATCTTT.

Sample share makes this clone large. Other DNA sequences in this specimen translate into the identical CDR3. The chain employs TRDV2 and TRDJ1, with 10 bases aligning to TRDD3. After removal of 3 bases from V and 0 bases from J, the junction contained 15 bases not matched to a gene. Germline CDR1 and CDR2: GEAIGNYY and EKD. The CDR3 length is 19 residues. The CDR3 DNA reads as TGTGCCTGTGACTCGCTACTGGGGGATGAGAAGGGTCACACCGATAAACTCATCTTT. It yields the protein CACDSLLGDEKGHTDKLIF.

This clone was detected a few times. A clone one base away is much larger, so this may be a read error. Other DNA sequences in the sample encode the same CDR3. The V call is TRDV2, the J call TRDJ3; a weak D match, TRDD3 (5 bases). Germline V lookup: CDR1 GEAIGNYY, CDR2 EKD. The CDR3 is 18 amino acids. The CDR3 DNA is TGTGCCTGTGACACCGCTCTTCGGGACTCCTGGGACACCCGGCAGATGTTTTTC. Translation: CACDTALRDSWDTRQMFF.

This clone showed up just a few times. V is TRDV2 and J is TRDJ1, with 10 bases aligning to TRDD3. With 1 base clipped from V and 2 bases from J, the junction kept 6 bases outside the gene matches. The CDR3 totals 16 residues. CDR1 and CDR2 from the germline V gene are GEAIGNYY and EKD. This chain's CDR3 is CACDTVGDTRTDKLIF. The CDR3 region has the DNA TGTGCCTGTGACACGGTGGGGGATACTCGGACCGATAAACTCATCTTT.

This clone is large (0.1 to 1%) in the sample. The same CDR3 is also encoded by other DNA sequences in this sample. The chain recombines TRDV2 with TRDJ2, with TRDD3 matching 8 bases. The CDR3 sequence is 15 residues long. CDR1 and CDR2 (germline): GEAIGNYY, EKD. Trimming removed 0 bases from V and 5 bases from J; junction bases left unmatched: 4. CDR3 bases: TGTGCCTGTGACACCGTGGGGGATGTAACAGCACAACTCTTCTTT. As protein: CACDTVGDVTAQLFF.

This clone appeared a few times. Given a far larger clone just one base away, this is likely a sequencing read error. The CDR3 region is CARDTVSVGGYGLYTDKLIF. The CDR3 DNA is TGTGCCCGTGACACCGTGTCTGTTGGGGGATACGGTCTGTACACCGATAAACTCATCTTT. The V call is TRDV2, the J call TRDJ1, with 11 bases that match TRDD3. Germline values: CDR1 GEAIGNYY, CDR2 EKD. The CDR3 sequence is 20 residues long.

As for this clone: TCRdb's entry gives the protein of a much larger clone, which mismatches this DNA's translation at residue 10, likely from a read error; the protein reported here is translated from the DNA. The chain joins TRAV38-2/DV8 to TRDJ1; possibly TRDD3 for D (8 bases). The CDR3 has 21 amino acids. V lost 4 bases, J lost 2 bases, and 33 bases lay in between. The germline V gene encodes CDR1 TSESDYY and CDR2 QEAYKQQN. CDR3 bases: TGTGCTTATAGGGTACTTTCCTACTCCTCGGGGATACACGTGAGTACCGATAAACTCATCTTT. Its translation is CAYRVLSYSSGIHVSTDKLIF.

As to this clone: This likely traces to a read error, being one base from a far larger clone. This sample includes further DNA sequences coding for the same CDR3. V is TRDV2 and J is TRDJ1, with 7 bases identical to TRDD3. In germline, CDR1 is GEAIGNYY, CDR2 EKD. The CDR3 consists of 16 residues. The CDR3 DNA follows: TGCGCCTGTGACACCTTGGCTGGGGATAGCACCTTAAAACTCATCTTT. Residues: CACDTLAGDSTLKLIF.

For this clone: A far larger clone is off by one base, so a read error is likely. The chain recombines TRDV2 with TRDJ1; the D gene is possibly TRDD3 (6 bases). Germline CDR1 is GEAIGNYY and CDR2 is EKD. With 0 bases removed from V and 6 bases from J, the gap between germline ends came to 16 bases. The CDR3 has 15 residues. As DNA, the CDR3 is TGTGCCTGTGACACCGTCGGGGGAGAAGGAAATAAACTCATCTTT. This encodes CACDTVGGEGNKLIF.

This clone is classed as medium-sized. Other DNA sequences in this specimen translate into the identical CDR3. This sequence joins TRDV1 and TRDJ2, with 12 positions matching TRDD3. The CDR3 is 24 amino acids. In germline, CDR1 is TSWWSYY, CDR2 QGS. After removal of 4 bases from V and 1 base from J, the junction contained 25 bases not matched to a gene. The CDR3: CALGVGTGGYSPTLFRYLTAQLFF. The CDR3 DNA reads as TGTGCTCTTGGGGTGGGTACTGGGGGATACTCCCCTACCCTATTCCGCTATTTGACAGCACAACTCTTCTTT.

Within the sample, this clone is large. Other DNA sequences in the same sample also yield this CDR3. The V gene is TRDV2, the J gene TRDJ1, with D hard to call. V was shortened by 2 bases and J by 2 bases, with 14 bases between the two germline ends. This CDR3 spans 15 amino acids. The V gene's germline CDR1 is GEAIGNYY and CDR2 EKD. The CDR3, as DNA: TGTGCCTGTGACAGTCTATCCGGCGGTACCGATAAACTCATCTTT. Translation gives CACDSLSGGTDKLIF.

With respect to this clone: The protein TCRdb gives is from a much larger clone and does not agree with this DNA's translation at residue 7, likely a read error; the protein shown here comes from the DNA. The chain uses TRDV2 and TRDJ1, with TRDD3 as a possible D gene (6 bases). This CDR3 contains 17 residues. The V gene's germline CDR1 is GEAIGNYY and CDR2 EKD. Trimming shortened V by 3 bases and J by 0 bases, and 19 bases separated the two germline ends. CDR3 protein: CACDSIPGDRNTDKLIF. In DNA, the CDR3 is TGTGCCTGTGACTCCATACCGGGGGACCGAAACACCGATAAACTCATCTTT.

This chain links TRDV2 with TRDJ1; 13 bases fit TRDD3. J was trimmed by 0 bases and V by 2 bases; bases with no gene match: 8. This CDR3 contains 18 residues. Germline assignment: CDR1 GEAIGNYY and CDR2 EKD. The CDR3 here is CACDNILGDTTYTDKLIF. The CDR3 coding sequence is TGTGCCTGTGACAATATACTGGGGGATACGACGTACACCGATAAACTCATCTTT.

This clone was seen a few times. A read error is likely here: a far larger clone is one base away. This rearrangement joins TRDV2 to TRDJ1; TRDD3 matches at 8 bases. Germline CDR1 is GEAIGNYY and CDR2 is EKD. This CDR3 spans 15 amino acids. Trimming removed 3 bases from V and 4 bases from J; junction bases left unmatched: 9. CDR3 in amino acids: CACDAPLGAHDKLIF. In DNA, the CDR3 is TGTGCCTGTGACGCTCCACTGGGGGCCCACGATAAACTCATCTTT.

Turning to this clone: A far larger clone is one nucleotide away, so this likely arose from a read error. The rearrangement joins TRDV2 to TRDJ1; 10 bases align to TRDD3. There are 19 residues in the CDR3. The germline gives CDR1 GEAIGNYY, CDR2 EKD. CDR3 nucleotides: TGTGCCCGTGACTCGCTACTGGGGGATGAGAAGGGTCACACCGATAAACTCATCTTT. Translating gives CARDSLLGDEKGHTDKLIF.